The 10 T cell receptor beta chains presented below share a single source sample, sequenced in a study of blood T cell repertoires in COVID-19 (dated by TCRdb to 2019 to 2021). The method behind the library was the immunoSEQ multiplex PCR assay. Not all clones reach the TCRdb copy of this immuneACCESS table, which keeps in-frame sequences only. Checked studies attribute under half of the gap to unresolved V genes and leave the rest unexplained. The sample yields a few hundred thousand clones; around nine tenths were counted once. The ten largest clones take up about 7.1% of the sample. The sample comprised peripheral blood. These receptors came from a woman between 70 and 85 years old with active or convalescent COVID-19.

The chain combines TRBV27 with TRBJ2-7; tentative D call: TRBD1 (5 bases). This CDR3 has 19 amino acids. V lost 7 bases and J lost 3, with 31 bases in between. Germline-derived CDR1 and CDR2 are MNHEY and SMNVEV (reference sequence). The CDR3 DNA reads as TGTGCCAGCAAAACCCTGAGAAGGGGCCTGAATATGCCAGTCTACGAGCAGTACTTC. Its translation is CASKTLRRGLNMPVYEQYF.

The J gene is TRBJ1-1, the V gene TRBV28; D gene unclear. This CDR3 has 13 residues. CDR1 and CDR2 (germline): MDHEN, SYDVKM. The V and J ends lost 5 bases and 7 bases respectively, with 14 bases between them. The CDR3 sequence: CASSLQHRGEAFF. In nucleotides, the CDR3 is TGTGCCAGCAGTCTCCAACACCGAGGTGAAGCTTTCTTT. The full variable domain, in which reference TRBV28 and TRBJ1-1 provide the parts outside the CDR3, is DVKVTQSSRYLVKRTGEKVFLECVQDMDHENMFWYRQDPGLGLRLIYFSYDVKMKEKGDIPEGYSVSREKKERFSLILESASTNQTSMYLCASSLQHRGEAFFGQGTRLTVV.

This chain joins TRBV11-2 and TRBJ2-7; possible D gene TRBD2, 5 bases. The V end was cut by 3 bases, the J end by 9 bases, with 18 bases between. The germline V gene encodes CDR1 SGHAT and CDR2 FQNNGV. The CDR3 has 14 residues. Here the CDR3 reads CASSFVAEREGQYF. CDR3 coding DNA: TGTGCCAGCAGCTTCGTGGCAGAGCGAGAGGGGCAGTACTTC. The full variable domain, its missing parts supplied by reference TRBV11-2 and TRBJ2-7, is EAGVAQSPRYKIIEKRQSVAFWCNPISGHATLYWYQQILGQGPKLLIQFQNNGVVDDSQLPKDRFSAERLKGVDSTLKIQPAKLEDSAVYLCASSFVAEREGQYFGPGTRLTVT.

This CDR3 is CASSMTGGPYEQYF. CDR3 bases: TGTGCCAGCAGCATGACAGGGGGCCCCTACGAGCAGTACTTC. This chain connects TRBV6-5 to TRBJ2-7, with 10 positions matching TRBD1. CDR3 length: 14 residues. The junction had 4 bases not matched to a gene; V was cut back by 6 bases and J by 2 bases. CDR1 MNHEY and CDR2 SVGAGI come from the germline V gene.

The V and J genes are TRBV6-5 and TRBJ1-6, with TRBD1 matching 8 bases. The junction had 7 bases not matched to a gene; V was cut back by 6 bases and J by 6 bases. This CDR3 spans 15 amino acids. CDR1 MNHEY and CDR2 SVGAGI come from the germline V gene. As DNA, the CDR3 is TGTGCCAGCAGAGCCGGGACAGGCCTTAATTCACCCCTCCACTTT. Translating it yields CASRAGTGLNSPLHF.

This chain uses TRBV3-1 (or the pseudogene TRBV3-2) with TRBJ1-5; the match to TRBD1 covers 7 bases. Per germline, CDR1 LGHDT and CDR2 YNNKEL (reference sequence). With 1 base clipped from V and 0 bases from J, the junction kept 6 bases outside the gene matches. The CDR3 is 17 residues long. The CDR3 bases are TGTGCCAGCAGCCAAGGGGTGACAGGGCCTAGCAATCAGCCCCAGCATTTT. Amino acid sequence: CASSQGVTGPSNQPQHF.

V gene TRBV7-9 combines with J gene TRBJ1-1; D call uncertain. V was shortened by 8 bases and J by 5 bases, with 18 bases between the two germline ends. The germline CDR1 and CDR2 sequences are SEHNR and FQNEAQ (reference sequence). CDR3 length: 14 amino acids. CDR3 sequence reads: CASQRDRPGTEAFF. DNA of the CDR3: TGTGCCAGCCAGCGCGACCGCCCGGGGACTGAAGCTTTCTTT.

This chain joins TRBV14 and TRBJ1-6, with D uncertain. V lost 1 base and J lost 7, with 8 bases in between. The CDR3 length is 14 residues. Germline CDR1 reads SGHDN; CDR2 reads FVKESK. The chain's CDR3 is CASSQVRVNSPLHF. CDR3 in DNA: TGTGCCAGCAGCCAAGTAAGAGTGAATTCACCCCTCCACTTT.

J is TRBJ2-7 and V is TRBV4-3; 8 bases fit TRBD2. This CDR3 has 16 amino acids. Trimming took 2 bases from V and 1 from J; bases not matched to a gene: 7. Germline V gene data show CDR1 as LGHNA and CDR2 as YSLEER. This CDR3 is CASSQSGGGASYEQYF. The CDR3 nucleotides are TGCGCCAGCAGCCAAAGCGGGGGCGGGGCTTCCTACGAGCAGTACTTC.

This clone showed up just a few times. CDR3 region: CASSFQFF. The CDR3 bases are TGTGCCAGCTCCTTTCAGTTCTTC. The chain recombines TRBV3-1 (or the pseudogene TRBV3-2) with TRBJ2-1; no clear D. Between the trimmed V and J ends, which lost 8 bases and 13 bases, there was a span of 6 bases. The CDR3 contains 8 residues. Germline V gene sequence: CDR1 LGHDT, CDR2 YNNKEL (reference sequence).